Given below is one T cell receptor beta chain in context. Its antigen is not identified. The CDR3 has 17 residues. Germline V gives CDR1 MGHRA, CDR2 YSYEKL. V shed 4 bases and J shed 2 bases, with 18 bases lying between them. Then a second PCR, running about 7 to 11 cycles, was carried out with a sample-barcoded 5' primer and a J-beta primer mix. There were at least 2.5 million CDR3-containing paired-end reads obtained from each sample. MiXCR, applied by TCRdb to the 5' RACE reads, yields one record per CDR3 protein. This sample has about 1.4 million distinct CDR3 sequences; around 59% occur once, and the top ten carry about 6.7%. This specimen comes from a study of blood T cells in healthy people across ages. Notes on the study in general: Whereas aged donors had fewer naive CD4+ cells, long-lived donors had more of them and higher diversity. Per-million-T-cell TCR beta diversity fell roughly linearly with age.

The chain has TRBV4-1 and TRBJ1-5; no clear D. This sequence originates from a man aged 18 to 35 in good health. The sequenced sample was blood. The CDR3 bases are TGCGCCAGCAGCCCGACTGAGGTAACAGTCGGCAATCAGCCCCAGCATTTT. It encodes CASSPTEVTVGNQPQHF.